One sample yielded the 2 T cell receptor beta chains listed below, sequenced in a study of tumor and adjacent non-tumor tissue in lung cancer. A modified ARM-PCR protocol with three rounds of nested PCR amplified TCRbeta. TCRdb re-called the multiplex PCR reads with MiXCR, one entry per CDR3 protein. Of 130,000 or so distinct CDR3 sequences listed, about 66% were seen once; the top ten hold roughly 12%. The template was RNA from unsorted bulk tissue. The sequenced sample consisted of lung tumor tissue. These receptors were obtained from a man aged 25 to 40 with non-small cell lung cancer.

Concerning this clonotype itself: This sequence may be a read error, since a much larger clone differs from it by one base. The CDR3 here is CAWSVGASGLTSGANVLTF. CDR3 nucleotide sequence: TGTGCCTGGAGTGTGGGGGCTAGCGGGCTAACCTCTGGGGCCAACGTCCTGACTTTC. V is TRBV30 and J is TRBJ2-6; 8 bases map to TRBD2. Germline V gene data show CDR1 as GTSNPN and CDR2 as SVGIG (reference sequence). V was pared by 0 bases and J by 0 bases, with 10 bases of the junction left unmatched. CDR3 length: 19 residues. Based on the CDR3 plus reference TRBV30 and TRBJ2-6, the full variable domain is SQTIHQWPATLVQPVGSPLSLECTVEGTSNPNLYWYRQAAGRGLQLLFYSVGIGQISSEVPQNLSASRPQDRQFILSSKKLLLSDSGFYLCAWSVGASGLTSGANVLTFGAGSRLTVL.

As concerns this clonotype: Possible read error: a much larger clone is one base away. CDR3 sequence (DNA): TGTGCCAGCAGCCCCCGACAGGGTTGTATGGCCAAAAGCATTCAGTACTTC. Translation: CASSPRQGCMAKSIQYF. V usage is TRBV6-2 or TRBV6-3 and J usage is TRBJ2-4; 7 bases are a match to TRBD1. Germline V gene lookup returns CDR1 MNHEY and CDR2 SVGEGT. The CDR3 is made up of 17 amino acids.